These 26 T cell receptor beta chains came from one sample sequenced in a study of shared clonotypes between healthy human individuals. Using immunoSEQ multiplex PCR, the repertoire was profiled, and TCRdb retains in-frame clones only, with some absent. The sample lists 400,000 to 600,000 clones; roughly 85% were seen once. The sample comprised PBMCs. The receptors shown here come from a middle-aged woman in good health. Some clones in this sample may be carry-over from other donors' samples.

This clone was seen only a few times. The chain joins TRBV19 to TRBJ1-1, with D maybe TRBD1 (6 bases). This CDR3 comprises 13 residues. Germline values: CDR1 LNHDA, CDR2 SQIVND (reference sequence). Trimming shortened V by 9 bases and J by 3 bases, and 14 bases separated the two germline ends. Here the CDR3 DNA reads TGTGCCAGCTCCTTGTGGACAGACACTGAAGCTTTCTTT. As protein: CASSLWTDTEAFF.

The V gene is TRBV5-1, the J gene TRBJ2-5, with 7 bases identical to TRBD2. Germline CDR1 reads SGHRS; CDR2 reads YFSETQ. J was trimmed by 0 bases and V by 4 bases; bases with no gene match: 6. This CDR3 comprises 15 residues. The CDR3 region is CASSPTGRDQETQYF. CDR3 coding DNA: TGCGCCAGCAGCCCTACGGGGAGGGACCAAGAGACCCAGTACTTC. The full variable domain, its missing parts supplied by reference TRBV5-1 and TRBJ2-5, is KAGVTQTPRYLIKTRGQQVTLSCSPISGHRSVSWYQQTPGQGLQFLFEYFSETQRNKGNFPGRFSGRQFSNSRSEMNVSTLELGDSALYLCASSPTGRDQETQYFGPGTRLLVL.

In the case of this clone: An end of the junction does not agree with germline; a read error may underlie this. In DNA form, the CDR3 reads TGTGCTAGCAGCCAAACTGACAGTTTCGAGCAGTACTTC. Translation: CASSQTDSFEQYF. The chain uses TRBV7-7 and TRBJ2-7; D is perhaps TRBD1 (5 bases). This CDR3 comprises 13 residues. Per germline, CDR1 SSHAT and CDR2 FNYEAQ (reference sequence).

This clone was observed a few times. CDR3 sequence reads: CASSYDLYGYTF. As DNA, the CDR3 is TGTGCCAGCAGTTACGACCTGTATGGCTACACCTTC. This chain uses TRBV6-5 with TRBJ1-2; D gene unclear. The CDR3 runs 12 residues. V was cut by 2 bases and J by 5 bases, with 6 bases left in between. Germline V gene data show CDR1 as MNHEY and CDR2 as SVGAGI.

The V call is TRBV10-3, the J call TRBJ2-7; 13 nucleotides align to TRBD2. Germline V gene data show CDR1 as ENHRY and CDR2 as SYGVKD. CDR3 length equals 16 residues. V shed 6 bases, J shed 2 bases, and the junction held 7 bases outside the gene matches. Here the CDR3 reads CAIRAGLAGATYEQYF. The DNA of the CDR3 is TGTGCCATCAGGGCTGGACTAGCGGGAGCCACCTACGAGCAGTACTTC.

V and J are TRBV5-1 and TRBJ2-2; no clear D. The V end was cut by 4 bases, the J end by 4 bases, with 8 bases between. CDR1 is SGHRS, CDR2 YFSETQ, per germline. The CDR3 runs to 13 residues. The CDR3 here is CASSAVSTGELFF. The CDR3 bases are TGCGCCAGCAGCGCAGTATCCACCGGGGAGCTGTTTTTT.

The rearrangement joins TRBV6-1 to TRBJ1-1; a possible D gene is TRBD1 (5 bases). The CDR3 runs to 13 residues. Germline loops: CDR1 MNHNS, CDR2 SASEGT. V was pared by 8 bases and J by 4 bases, with 14 bases between. As DNA, the CDR3 is TGTGCCAGCTGTAGGGCCGGGGGCACTGAAGCTTTCTTT. It codes for CASCRAGGTEAFF.

The chain joins TRBV28 to TRBJ1-1; 9 bases align to TRBD1. Germline CDR1 reads MDHEN; CDR2 reads SYDVKM. V shed 8 bases, J shed 4 bases, and the junction held 5 bases outside the gene matches. The CDR3 runs 13 residues. The CDR3 nucleotides read TGTGCCAGCTGGACAGGGGCCATCACTGAAGCTTTCTTT. This translates into CASWTGAITEAFF.

The chain joins TRBV6-1 to TRBJ2-1, with 9 positions matching TRBD2. The CDR3 runs 13 residues. Germline values: CDR1 MNHNS, CDR2 SASEGT. J was trimmed by 8 bases and V by 6 bases; bases with no gene match: 5. In nucleotides, the CDR3 is TGTGCCAGCAGGGCTAGCGGGACAGATGAGCAGTTCTTC. Amino acid sequence: CASRASGTDEQFF.

This chain connects TRBV28 to TRBJ2-1; TRBD2 agrees at 13 bases. The CDR3 length is 15 residues. The germline V gene encodes CDR1 MDHEN and CDR2 SYDVKM. The J segment lost 5 bases and the V segment lost 3 bases, leaving 1 base of the junction unmatched. CDR3 in DNA: TGTGCCAGCAGTTTGGGACTAGCGGGAAACAATGAGCAGTTCTTC. Translated, it gives CASSLGLAGNNEQFF.

The genes are TRBV10-3 and TRBJ2-7, with 8 positions matching TRBD2. V shed 8 bases and J 5 bases; nucleotides not matched to a gene: 8. Germline-derived CDR1 and CDR2 are ENHRY and SYGVKD. CDR3 length equals 13 residues. The CDR3: CAIGQRENNEQYF. DNA of the CDR3: TGTGCCATCGGGCAGCGGGAGAACAACGAGCAGTACTTC.

This clone has only one observation. The chain carries TRBV7-9 and TRBJ2-1; D remains ambiguous. CDR1 is SEHNR and CDR2 is FQNEAQ in the germline V gene (reference sequence). The length of the CDR3 is 13 residues. Trimming removed 6 bases from V and 7 bases from J, with 13 bases in between. CDR3 sequence reads: CASRLSPVNEQFF. The CDR3, as DNA: TGTGCCAGCAGACTTAGCCCCGTTAATGAGCAGTTCTTC.

The chain uses TRBV18 and TRBJ2-7, with TRBD2 identical over 11 bases. The CDR3 loop spans 14 amino acids. Germline loops: CDR1 KGHSH, CDR2 LQKENI. V shed 4 bases, J shed 5 bases, and the junction held 4 bases outside the gene matches. The CDR3 DNA reads TGTGCCAGCTCACTTAGCGGGAGGGCCCACGAGCAGTACTTC. Residues: CASSLSGRAHEQYF.

The chain has TRBV30 and TRBJ2-1; a weak D match, TRBD1 (6 bases). Trimming left V 4 bases short and J 13 bases short, with 20 bases between. The germline gives CDR1 GTSNPN, CDR2 SVGIG (reference sequence). This CDR3 has 13 amino acids. The CDR3 loop is CAWTLDSLGVQFF. As DNA, the CDR3 is TGTGCCTGGACTCTGGACAGCTTGGGGGTCCAGTTCTTC.

The chain joins TRBV19 to TRBJ1-1; the match to TRBD1 covers 8 bases. The CDR3 consists of 15 residues. V was clipped by 5 bases and J by 3 bases; unmatched bases: 8. Germline values: CDR1 LNHDA, CDR2 SQIVND (reference sequence). CDR3 DNA: TGTGCCAGTAGTGCGCAGGGACAGGTACACACTGAAGCTTTCTTT. As protein: CASSAQGQVHTEAFF.

The chain is built from TRBV7-9 and TRBJ1-6; no definite D call. The V gene lost 1 base and the J gene lost 8 bases, with 6 bases spanning the gap. Per the germline V gene, CDR1 is SEHNR and CDR2 is FQNEAQ (reference sequence). CDR3 length: 13 amino acids. For the CDR3, the DNA is TGTGCCAGCAGCTTAGGGCGGGATTCACCCCTCCACTTT. Residues: CASSLGRDSPLHF.

The J gene is TRBJ2-1, the V gene TRBV7-6; the match to TRBD2 covers 8 bases. CDR3 length: 15 residues. J was trimmed by 3 bases and V by 2 bases; bases with no gene match: 3. Germline assignment: CDR1 SGHVS and CDR2 FNYEAQ. The CDR3 region is CASSLPSGGYNEQFF. In DNA form, the CDR3 reads TGTGCCAGCAGCTTACCCAGCGGGGGCTACAATGAGCAGTTCTTC.

The CDR3: CASSGNGQETQYF. CDR3 coding DNA: TGTGCCAGCAGTGGTAATGGCCAAGAGACCCAGTACTTC. This sequence joins TRBV2 and TRBJ2-5; D remains ambiguous. Germline V gene lookup returns CDR1 SNHLY and CDR2 FYNNEI. V shed 4 bases and J shed 1 base, with 7 bases lying between them. The CDR3 spans 13 residues.

The chain recombines TRBV10-3 with TRBJ2-5; D may be TRBD1 (5 bases). Trimming took off 6 bases at V and 1 base at J, with 9 bases between the two ends. Germline V gives CDR1 ENHRY, CDR2 SYGVKD. CDR3 length: 13 amino acids. The CDR3 here is CAISGHFQETQYF. As DNA, the CDR3 is TGTGCCATCAGCGGACACTTCCAAGAGACCCAGTACTTC.

Only one count was recorded for this clone. This sequence joins TRBV28 and TRBJ2-1, with a weak D call TRBD2 (5 bases). Trimming pared 5 bases from V and 5 bases from J, leaving 13 bases between. Germline lookup yields CDR1 MDHEN and CDR2 SYDVKM. The CDR3 has 14 amino acids. CDR3 nucleotide sequence: TGTGCCAGCAGTCCATCCCCCGGGGACAATGAGCAGTTCTTC. Residues: CASSPSPGDNEQFF.

This clone was counted once. V and J are TRBV5-1 and TRBJ2-5; 9 bases line up with TRBD2. The CDR3 contains 16 residues. The J segment lost 0 bases and the V segment lost 1 base, leaving 4 bases of the junction unmatched. CDR1 and CDR2 (germline): SGHRS, YFSETQ. CDR3 amino acids: CASSLRLAGNQETQYF. CDR3 nucleotide sequence: TGCGCCAGCAGCTTGCGGCTAGCGGGAAACCAAGAGACCCAGTACTTC.

The chain employs TRBV5-1 and TRBJ2-6; tentatively, D is TRBD1 (6 bases). Trimming left V 6 bases short and J 2 bases short, with 15 bases between. The germline gives CDR1 SGHRS, CDR2 YFSETQ. The CDR3 totals 16 residues. The CDR3 DNA follows: TGCGCCAGCACGTTAAACAGGGACGCTGGGGCCAACGTCCTGACTTTC. Its protein product is CASTLNRDAGANVLTF. The whole variable domain, remainder taken from reference TRBV5-1 and TRBJ2-6, is KAGVTQTPRYLIKTRGQQVTLSCSPISGHRSVSWYQQTPGQGLQFLFEYFSETQRNKGNFPGRFSGRQFSNSRSEMNVSTLELGDSALYLCASTLNRDAGANVLTFGAGSRLTVL.

The J gene is TRBJ2-4, the V gene TRBV11-2, with D uncertain. The CDR3 is made up of 15 amino acids. Germline CDR1 SGHAT, CDR2 FQNNGV. V lost 1 base and J lost 8, with 15 bases in between. The CDR3 coding sequence is TGTGCCAGCAGCTTAGGCATAGGCTATAGGGACATTCAGTACTTC. The encoded protein is CASSLGIGYRDIQYF.

This clone was found a few times. At the DNA level, this CDR3 is encoded by other sequences in the same sample as well. The gene calls are TRBV25-1 and TRBJ1-3; D is uncertain. This CDR3 is built from 12 residues. Germline V gene lookup returns CDR1 MGHDK and CDR2 SYGVNS. Trimming shortened V by 8 bases and J by 0 bases, and 5 bases separated the two germline ends. The CDR3 sequence is CASLSSGNTIYF. The CDR3 DNA is TGTGCCAGCCTGAGCTCTGGAAACACCATATATTTT. The full variable domain, in which reference TRBV25-1 and TRBJ1-3 provide the parts outside the CDR3, is EADIYQTPRYLVIGTGKKITLECSQTMGHDKMYWYQQDPGMELHLIHYSYGVNSTEKGDLSSESTVSRIRTEHFPLTLESARPSHTSQYLCASLSSGNTIYFGEGSWLTVV.

This rearrangement joins TRBV28 to TRBJ2-3; 8 nucleotides match TRBD2. V shed 4 bases and J 1 base; nucleotides not matched to a gene: 7. Germline CDR1 reads MDHEN; CDR2 reads SYDVKM. The CDR3 sequence is 16 residues long. In DNA, the CDR3 is TGTGCCAGCAGTTCCGGGGCAGCGGGAGGCACAGATACGCAGTATTTT. This codes for CASSSGAAGGTDTQYF.

V usage is TRBV19 and J usage is TRBJ2-3; D uncertain. V dropped 5 bases and J dropped 0 bases, with 6 bases sitting between them. This CDR3 is built from 13 residues. CDR1 and CDR2 from the germline V gene are LNHDA and SQIVND (reference sequence). The chain's CDR3 is CASSEISTDTQYF. CDR3 DNA sequence: TGTGCCAGTAGTGAAATTAGCACAGATACGCAGTATTTT. Based on the CDR3 plus reference TRBV19 and TRBJ2-3, the full variable domain is DGGITQSPKYLFRKEGQNVTLSCEQNLNHDAMYWYRQDPGQGLRLIYYSQIVNDFQKGDIAEGYSVSREKKESFPLTVTSAQKNPTAFYLCASSEISTDTQYFGPGTRLTVL.